These T cell receptor beta chains were read from a single sample in a study of blood T cell repertoires in COVID-19. TCRdb's copy holds only in-frame clones and misses some; the assay was immunoSEQ multiplex PCR. The sample contains under 350,000 clones, nearly 90% of which appear only once. Input material: PBMCs or T cells enriched from blood (not recorded which). These receptor sequences come from a woman aged 55-69 years who had recovered from COVID-19. Each CDR3 is given with its conserved first and last residue. The order of the fields is clone size, V gene, CDR3 length, J gene, D gene, CDR3 protein, CDR3 DNA. D genes are given only for firm matches. Some rows have no size entry. The others give once, few or many, or a class for an expanded clone.

.	TRBV7-9	13	TRBJ1-2	TRBD1	CASSLRTGYGYTF	TGTGCCAGCAGCCTCCGGACAGGGTATGGCTACACCTTC
.	TRBV12-5	13	TRBJ2-5	.	CASGLSVSGGQYF	TGTGCTAGTGGTTTGAGTGTCTCCGGTGGCCAGTACTTC
.	TRBV28	16	TRBJ1-2	TRBD1	CASSLPGQGAGYGYTF	TGTGCCAGCAGTTTGCCGGGACAGGGGGCTGGCTATGGCTACACCTTC
.	TRBV12-3/TRBV12-4	13	TRBJ2-5	.	CASSSSGRETQYF	TGTGCCAGCAGTTCGTCAGGGAGGGAGACCCAGTACTTC
.	TRBV19	11	TRBJ1-1	.	CASKGVGTAFF	TGTGCCAGTAAGGGGGTCGGAACGGCTTTCTTT
.	TRBV19	12	TRBJ2-6	.	CATNSGANVLTF	TGTGCCACCAACTCTGGGGCCAACGTCCTGACTTTC
.	TRBV5-1	19	TRBJ2-3	TRBD2	CASSPGGLAGGPRTDTQYF	TGCGCCAGCAGCCCCGGGGGTCTAGCGGGGGGACCTCGCACAGATACGCAGTATTTT
once	TRBV13	13	TRBJ2-7	.	CASSLGVASEQYF	TGTGCCAGCAGCTTAGGGGTGGCCTCCGAGCAGTACTTC
once	TRBV11-2	14	TRBJ2-7	.	CASSLERGLYEQYF	TGTGCCAGCAGCTTAGAGCGGGGCCTCTACGAGCAGTACTTC
.	TRBV24-1	16	TRBJ1-4	.	CATSDLGVSTNEKLFF	TGTGCCACCAGTGATTTAGGAGTCTCAACTAATGAAAAACTGTTTTTT
.	TRBV18	14	TRBJ2-1	TRBD2	CASSPGLADNEQFF	TGTGCCAGCTCACCGGGACTAGCGGACAATGAGCAGTTCTTC
.	TRBV28	11	TRBJ1-2	.	CASSFGRENTF	TGTGCCAGCAGTTTTGGGCGAGAGAACACCTTC
.	TRBV11-3	15	TRBJ2-7	TRBD2	CASSFRTRAGYEQYF	TGTGCCAGCAGCTTCAGGACTAGAGCGGGGTACGAGCAGTACTTC
.	TRBV6-5	15	TRBJ2-3	TRBD1	CASSYRQGWADTQYF	TGTGCCAGCAGCTACAGACAGGGTTGGGCAGATACGCAGTATTTT
.	TRBV11-3	16	TRBJ2-7	TRBD2	CASSSRHGAGGYEQYF	TGTGCCAGCAGCTCCCGGCACGGGGCGGGAGGTTATGAGCAGTACTTC
.	TRBV6-2/TRBV6-3	10	TRBJ2-7	.	CASSHREQYF	TGTGCCAGCAGCCACAGGGAGCAGTACTTC
.	TRBV2	15	TRBJ2-6	.	CASISDRHGANVLTF	TGTGCCAGCATCTCAGACAGGCACGGGGCCAACGTCCTGACTTTC
many	TRBV7-2	15	TRBJ1-2	.	CASSIKNRDDYGYTF	TGTGCCAGCAGCATAAAAAACAGGGATGACTATGGCTACACCTTC
.	TRBV7-2	15	TRBJ2-7	TRBD1	CASSFDATGAYEQYF	TGTGCCAGCAGCTTTGATGCGACAGGGGCCTACGAGCAGTACTTC
.	TRBV7-2	17	TRBJ2-3	TRBD2	CASSLEVTGLNTDTQYF	TGTGCCAGCAGCTTGGAGGTTACGGGACTAAACACAGATACGCAGTATTTT
once	TRBV3-1/TRBV3-2	15	TRBJ2-1	TRBD1	CASSSRDRGNNEQFF	TGTGCCAGCAGCTCCCGGGACAGGGGCAACAATGAGCAGTTCTTC
.	TRBV2	17	TRBJ2-7	TRBD2	CASSETPTLAGGYEQYF	TGTGCCAGCAGTGAAACCCCAACACTAGCGGGGGGCTACGAGCAGTACTTC
.	TRBV5-4	14	TRBJ2-7	TRBD1	CASSLGQGLNEQYF	TGTGCCAGCAGCTTGGGACAGGGGCTAAACGAGCAGTACTTC
.	TRBV21-1	16	TRBJ1-5	.	CASSKVVRQGSQPQHF	TGTGCCAGCAGCAAAGTGGTTCGACAGGGGAGTCAGCCCCAGCATTTT
.	TRBV7-9	14	TRBJ2-5	.	CASSLSAGGETQYF	TGTGCCAGCAGCTTGAGTGCAGGGGGGGAGACCCAGTACTTC
.	TRBV7-2	18	TRBJ2-1	.	CASSFPRERRSSYNEQFF	TGTGCCAGCAGCTTCCCTCGGGAGCGGAGGAGCTCCTACAATGAGCAGTTCTTC
.	TRBV4-1	17	TRBJ1-6	.	CASSQDPQGTLNSPLHF	TGCGCCAGCAGCCAGGACCCACAGGGCACACTTAATTCACCCCTCCACTTT
.	TRBV7-8	18	TRBJ2-1	TRBD2	CASSQGQAAGEPYNEQFF	TGTGCCAGCAGCCAAGGGCAAGCGGCGGGAGAGCCATACAATGAGCAGTTCTTC
.	TRBV11-2	14	TRBJ1-5	.	CASSPNPVGQPQHF	TGTGCCAGCAGCCCAAACCCGGTCGGTCAGCCCCAGCATTTT
.	TRBV5-4	12	TRBJ2-3	.	CASSHQGDTQYF	TGTGCCAGCAGCCATCAGGGAGATACGCAGTATTTT
.	TRBV6-6	13	TRBJ2-7	.	CASSPLVPSEQYF	TGTGCCAGCAGTCCCCTAGTTCCCAGCGAGCAGTACTTC
.	TRBV4-1	18	TRBJ2-5	.	CASSQERGGFGAQETQYF	TGCGCCAGCAGCCAAGAACGCGGCGGATTTGGGGCCCAAGAGACCCAGTACTTC
.	TRBV2	15	TRBJ2-2	TRBD1	CASSDRDRGTGELFF	TGTGCCAGCAGTGATAGGGACAGGGGCACCGGGGAGCTGTTTTTT
.	TRBV7-9	14	TRBJ1-3	.	CASSTPQGWYTIYF	TGTGCCAGCAGCACACCACAGGGTTGGTACACCATATATTTT
.	TRBV10-2	17	TRBJ2-3	TRBD2	CASSEGASGGARGTQYF	TGCGCCAGCAGTGAAGGGGCTAGCGGGGGGGCACGTGGTACGCAGTATTTT
.	TRBV27	17	TRBJ2-3	TRBD1	CASSPRLPPGGRDTQYF	TGTGCCAGCAGTCCCCGCCTGCCGCCAGGGGGCAGGGATACGCAGTATTTT
.	TRBV19	13	TRBJ2-3	.	CASRRKCTDTQYF	TGTGCCAGTAGGAGAAAATGCACAGATACGCAGTATTTT
.	TRBV5-1	11	TRBJ2-1	.	CASRLADEQFF	TGCGCCAGCAGACTAGCCGATGAGCAGTTCTTC
.	TRBV3-1/TRBV3-2	16	TRBJ1-2	.	CASSQAFLAGRGGYTF	TGTGCCAGCAGCCAAGCTTTCTTGGCAGGGAGGGGTGGCTACACCTTC
.	TRBV4-2	17	TRBJ2-5	TRBD2	CASRGPSGGIAQETQYF	TGTGCCAGCAGAGGGCCTAGCGGGGGGATCGCTCAAGAGACCCAGTACTTC
.	TRBV14	19	TRBJ2-2	TRBD2	CASSRRGLAGGPSTGELFF	TGTGCCAGCAGCCGACGGGGACTAGCGGGAGGGCCGAGCACCGGGGAGCTGTTTTTT
.	TRBV19	14	TRBJ1-3	.	CASSIASSGNTIYF	TGTGCCAGTAGTATCGCCAGTTCTGGAAACACCATATATTTT
.	TRBV5-4	13	TRBJ2-5	.	CASSSEPVESQYF	TGTGCCAGCAGCTCGGAGCCCGTAGAGTCCCAGTACTTC
few	TRBV9	16	TRBJ2-7	TRBD1	CASSVDPGQANWEQYF	TGTGCCAGCAGCGTAGATCCGGGACAGGCGAATTGGGAGCAGTACTTC
.	TRBV7-9	13	TRBJ1-1	.	CASSPRGYTEAFF	TGTGCCAGCAGCCCAAGGGGATATACTGAAGCTTTCTTT
.	TRBV28	13	TRBJ1-2	TRBD1	CASSWGTAYGYTF	TGTGCCAGCAGCTGGGGGACAGCCTATGGCTACACCTTC
once	TRBV29-1	14	TRBJ2-1	TRBD2	CSVEESGRGNEQFF	TGCAGCGTTGAAGAGAGCGGGAGGGGAAATGAGCAGTTCTTC
.	TRBV4-2	16	TRBJ2-3	TRBD2	CASSLYLSGGPDTQYF	TGTGCCAGCAGCCTCTACCTGTCGGGAGGGCCAGATACGCAGTATTTT
.	TRBV13	17	TRBJ2-3	TRBD2	CASSLKAGGLSTDTQYF	TGTGCCAGCAGCTTAAAAGCGGGGGGTCTAAGCACAGATACGCAGTATTTT
.	TRBV14	14	TRBJ1-2	.	CASSQVRGPRGYTF	TGTGCCAGCAGCCAAGTTAGAGGGCCAAGGGGCTACACCTTC
.	TRBV7-9	14	TRBJ1-2	.	CASSSDSMFYGYTF	TGTGCCAGCAGCTCGGACAGCATGTTCTATGGCTACACCTTC
.	TRBV5-1	14	TRBJ2-5	.	CASSTTGSGETQYF	TGCGCCAGCAGCACCACAGGGTCCGGGGAGACCCAGTACTTC
.	TRBV7-3	14	TRBJ1-1	.	CASSLSRLNTEAFF	TGTGCCAGCAGCTTATCCAGGTTGAACACTGAAGCTTTCTTT
.	TRBV10-1	14	TRBJ2-7	TRBD1	CASSSGTATYEQYF	TGCGCCAGCAGCTCCGGGACAGCAACCTACGAGCAGTACTTC